The entry below gives a single TCR beta chain sequence along with its context. The sample originates from a study of blood T cells in healthy people across ages. Through a sample-barcoded 5' primer and a J-beta primer mix, a second PCR was run for roughly 7 to 12 cycles. With 12 random nucleotides, a template-switch adaptor tagged each individual cDNA molecule. No fewer than 3 million CDR3-containing paired-end reads came from each sample. TCRdb processed the 5' RACE reads anew with MiXCR; each CDR3 protein has one entry. Here the sample spans nearly 1 million distinct CDR3 sequences, 45% to 60% being singletons. Germline V lookup: CDR1 DFQATT, CDR2 SNEGSKA (reference sequence). V lost 0 bases to trimming and J lost 4 bases, with 13 bases between them. The CDR3 contains 15 residues. Every donor provided roughly 9.1 milliliters of peripheral blood.

The sequence came from a woman aged 55 to 70 in good health. The chain recombines TRBV20-1 with TRBJ2-1; D is perhaps TRBD2 (5 bases). Sequenced: blood. Written as DNA, the CDR3 is TGCAGTGCTAGAGATCTCCGGGCGGGTTACAATGAGCAGTTCTTC. Its translation: CSARDLRAGYNEQFF.